A single sample gave rise to the 25 T cell receptor beta chains below, sequenced in a study of T cell responses to AZD1222 COVID-19 vaccine. TCRdb's copy holds only in-frame clones and misses some; the assay was immunoSEQ multiplex PCR. This sample has under 150,000 clones; roughly nine tenths occur once, and the top ten carry approximately 7.9%. Sequencing used peripheral blood, obtained on day 0 of AZD1222 vaccination. These TCRs come from an adult in good health.

This clone was recorded a few times. V gene TRBV5-1 combines with J gene TRBJ2-1; D is undetermined. The CDR3 extends over 16 amino acids. Germline V lookup: CDR1 SGHRS, CDR2 YFSETQ. Trimming removed 0 bases from V and 5 bases from J, with 15 bases in between. The CDR3 region is CASSLDLASANNEQFF. DNA for the CDR3: TGCGCCAGCAGCTTGGATTTAGCCTCAGCCAACAATGAGCAGTTCTTC.

This sequence joins TRBV12-3 or TRBV12-4 and TRBJ2-7; the D gene is possibly TRBD2 (5 bases). The CDR3 is 13 amino acids. V gave up 5 bases and J gave up 6 bases, with 14 bases separating them. The CDR3 here is CASSLRGGSEQYF. CDR3 sequence (DNA): TGTGCCAGCAGTCTCCGGGGTGGGTCCGAGCAGTACTTC.

J is TRBJ1-5 and V is TRBV6-5, with TRBD1 matching over 7 bases. CDR3 length: 15 amino acids. CDR1 and CDR2 (germline): MNHEY, SVGAGI. V shed 6 bases, J shed 2 bases, and the junction held 7 bases outside the gene matches. The CDR3 region has the DNA TGTGCCAGCAGCATCACAGGGGTAGGCAATCAGCCCCAGCATTTT. This encodes CASSITGVGNQPQHF.

The genes are TRBV27 and TRBJ2-2; maybe TRBD1 (5 bases). The CDR3 covers 15 residues. V gave up 5 bases and J gave up 4 bases, with 14 bases separating them. CDR1 MNHEY and CDR2 SMNVEV come from the germline V gene (reference sequence). CDR3: CASSLGVMGTGELFF. CDR3 sequence (DNA): TGTGCCAGCAGTCTAGGGGTGATGGGCACCGGGGAGCTGTTTTTT.

This sequence joins TRBV5-1 and TRBJ2-3; 12 bases fit TRBD2. Germline values: CDR1 SGHRS, CDR2 YFSETQ. Losses at the gene ends were 0 bases for V and 6 bases for J; bases not matched to a gene: 8. The CDR3 consists of 17 residues. The CDR3 is CASSLARTSGIFDTQYF. CDR3 in DNA: TGCGCCAGCAGCTTGGCGAGGACTAGCGGGATTTTTGATACGCAGTATTTT.

CDR3 sequence (DNA): TGCGCCAGCAGCGTTTCACGGGCAACTAATGAAAAACTGTTTTTT. The encoded protein is CASSVSRATNEKLFF. The rearrangement uses TRBV5-1 and TRBJ1-4; D gene unclear. V lost 4 bases to trimming and J lost 0 bases, with 10 bases between them. The CDR3 contains 15 residues. Germline lookup yields CDR1 SGHRS and CDR2 YFSETQ. Combining the CDR3 with reference TRBV5-1 and TRBJ1-4 gives the whole variable domain KAGVTQTPRYLIKTRGQQVTLSCSPISGHRSVSWYQQTPGQGLQFLFEYFSETQRNKGNFPGRFSGRQFSNSRSEMNVSTLELGDSALYLCASSVSRATNEKLFFGSGTQLSVL.

This clone was picked up one time. The V and J genes are TRBV29-1 and TRBJ2-1; 7 nucleotides line up with TRBD2. Germline loops: CDR1 SQVTM, CDR2 ANQGSEA. Trimming removed 7 bases from V and 3 bases from J; junction bases left unmatched: 3. The CDR3 is 12 amino acids. The CDR3 protein is CSAGLDYNEQFF. For the CDR3, the DNA is TGCAGCGCCGGACTAGACTACAATGAGCAGTTCTTC.

The chain links TRBV4-1 to TRBJ2-3, with 9 nucleotides matching TRBD2. The CDR3 has 17 residues. Unmatched junction bases numbered 10, after V lost 1 base and J lost 5 bases. The germline gives CDR1 MGHRA, CDR2 YSYEKL. The CDR3 is CASSQGEVAGVKDTQYF. The CDR3 DNA reads as TGCGCCAGCAGCCAAGGTGAGGTAGCGGGAGTTAAAGATACGCAGTATTTT.

The CDR3 DNA reads TGTGCCAGCAGCCAAGTTGTGTACCAAGAGACCCAGTACTTC. This sequence encodes CASSQVVYQETQYF. The genes are TRBV11-2 and TRBJ2-5, with no clear D. CDR1 is SGHAT and CDR2 is FQNNGV in the germline V gene. V dropped 5 bases and J dropped 0 bases, with 10 bases sitting between them. CDR3 length: 14 amino acids.

This clone was observed a few times. The J gene is TRBJ2-1, the V gene TRBV24-1; 7 bases match TRBD2. V dropped 4 bases and J dropped 0; count of bases not matched to a gene: 5. The germline V gene encodes CDR1 KGHDR and CDR2 SFDVKD. The length of the CDR3 is 16 residues. This CDR3 reads CATSEERGFSYNEQFF. As DNA, the CDR3 is TGTGCCACCAGTGAGGAGCGGGGATTCTCCTACAATGAGCAGTTCTTC.

This clone has only a few counts. The CDR3 sequence: CASSSGRPSYNSPLHF. The CDR3 nucleotides are TGTGCCAGCAGCTCGGGCAGGCCCTCCTATAATTCACCCCTCCACTTT. V gene TRBV7-8 combines with J gene TRBJ1-6; D remains unclear. This CDR3 comprises 16 residues. V was shortened by 4 bases and J by 0 bases, with 10 bases between the two germline ends. The germline V gene encodes CDR1 SGHVS and CDR2 FQNEAQ.

This chain links TRBV7-8 with TRBJ1-3, with a possible D match to TRBD1 (5 bases). V was pared by 2 bases and J by 5 bases, with 10 bases between. Germline lookup yields CDR1 SGHVS and CDR2 FQNEAQ. The CDR3 contains 14 residues. The CDR3 here is CASSLTDRRNTIYF. The CDR3 region has the DNA TGTGCCAGCAGCTTAACCGACAGAAGAAACACCATATATTTT.

This rearrangement joins TRBV7-8 to TRBJ1-5; 8 bases are a match to TRBD1. Germline assignment: CDR1 SGHVS and CDR2 FQNEAQ. The CDR3 consists of 14 residues. With 4 bases clipped from V and 7 bases from J, the junction kept 6 bases outside the gene matches. The CDR3 reads CASSSRQGSQPQHF. For the CDR3, the DNA is TGTGCCAGCAGCTCGCGACAGGGGTCGCAGCCCCAGCATTTT.

The V call is TRBV7-9, the J call TRBJ2-3, with 7 bases identical to TRBD1. The CDR3 covers 13 residues. V trimming: 5 bases; J trimming: 4 bases; junction bases outside the gene matches: 3. Germline V lookup: CDR1 SEHNR, CDR2 FQNEAQ (reference sequence). The CDR3 nucleotides read TGTGCCAGCAGCCGGACAGGATCAGATACGCAGTATTTT. Its protein product is CASSRTGSDTQYF.

This chain joins TRBV5-1 and TRBJ1-3; D gene ambiguous. The CDR3 is 16 residues long. Germline CDR1 reads SGHRS; CDR2 reads YFSETQ. V was clipped by 4 bases and J by 4 bases, with 18 bases between them. CDR3 bases: TGCGCCAGCAGCCCCGGGCCCAACCGATCCGGAAACACCATATATTTT. Translated: CASSPGPNRSGNTIYF.

The chain has TRBV6-4 and TRBJ2-1, with a weak D call TRBD1 (6 bases). The CDR3 is 17 residues long. V gave up 4 bases and J gave up 4 bases, with 20 bases separating them. The germline V gene encodes CDR1 MRHNA and CDR2 SNTAGT. The CDR3 DNA is TGTGCCAGCAGTGGCTTGATGACAGGAATATTTTACAATGAGCAGTTCTTC. Translation gives CASSGLMTGIFYNEQFF.

The J gene is TRBJ1-1, the V gene TRBV5-1, with D tentatively TRBD1 (5 bases). Germline assignment: CDR1 SGHRS and CDR2 YFSETQ. CDR3 length: 15 amino acids. V lost 4 bases and J lost 1, with 14 bases in between. The CDR3 DNA sequence: TGCGCCAGCAGCCCCAATGCCCAGGGGAACACTGAAGCTTTCTTT. It yields the protein CASSPNAQGNTEAFF.

The V call is TRBV18, the J call TRBJ2-7, with 9 bases matching TRBD2. This CDR3 comprises 14 residues. In germline, CDR1 is KGHSH, CDR2 LQKENI. V was pared by 0 bases and J by 7 bases, with 4 bases of the junction left unmatched. Here the CDR3 DNA reads TGTGCCAGCTCACCACCGGGACTAGCCTGGGAGCAGTACTTC. Its translation is CASSPPGLAWEQYF.

The genes are TRBV5-4 and TRBJ2-2; D is possibly TRBD1 or TRBD2 (5 bases each). This CDR3 is 14 amino acids long. V gave up 4 bases and J gave up 3 bases, with 10 bases separating them. CDR1 and CDR2 (germline): SGHNT, YYREEE (reference sequence). CDR3 amino acids: CASSLGTDTGELFF. The CDR3 DNA reads TGTGCCAGCAGCCTCGGGACCGACACCGGGGAGCTGTTTTTT. Complete variable domain (other parts from reference TRBV5-4 and TRBJ2-2): ETGVTQSPTHLIKTRGQQVTLRCSSQSGHNTVSWYQQALGQGPQFIFQYYREEENGRGNFPPRFSGLQFPNYSSELNVNALELDDSALYLCASSLGTDTGELFFGEGSRLTVL.

The gene calls are TRBV4-1 and TRBJ2-7; D uncertain. Trimming took off 2 bases at V and 7 bases at J, with 18 bases between the two ends. Germline lookup yields CDR1 MGHRA and CDR2 YSYEKL. This CDR3 contains 15 residues. The DNA for the CDR3 is TGCGCCAGCAGCCAATGGCCCTTGGCACGACGGGAGCAGTACTTC. This gives the protein CASSQWPLARREQYF.

This clone appeared a single time. The chain recombines TRBV30 with TRBJ1-6; D gene ambiguous. The CDR3 covers 12 residues. The germline CDR1 and CDR2 sequences are GTSNPN and SVGIG (reference sequence). V was clipped by 4 bases and J by 9 bases, with 10 bases between them. The CDR3 DNA sequence: TGTGCCTGGAATGGCCTCGGTTCACCCCTCCACTTT. Translation gives CAWNGLGSPLHF.

V and J are TRBV2 and TRBJ2-1, with a tentative D call TRBD2 (5 bases). This CDR3 is 15 amino acids long. V lost 4 bases and J lost 0, with 10 bases in between. Germline V gene data show CDR1 as SNHLY and CDR2 as FYNNEI. CDR3 region: CASSVERSSYNEQFF. CDR3 coding DNA: TGTGCCAGCAGTGTTGAGCGGAGCTCCTACAATGAGCAGTTCTTC.

This chain uses TRBV28 with TRBJ1-5, with D perhaps matching TRBD1 (5 bases). V shed 1 base and J shed 2 bases, with 21 bases lying between them. This CDR3 comprises 19 residues. From germline, CDR1 is MDHEN and CDR2 SYDVKM. The CDR3 DNA reads TGTGCCAGCAGTTTATCGGCTCCAGGGTTTGCGGGCGGCAATCAGCCCCAGCATTTT. Protein product: CASSLSAPGFAGGNQPQHF.

The chain links TRBV5-6 to TRBJ1-4; D remains ambiguous. Per the germline V gene, CDR1 is SGHDT and CDR2 is YYEEEE. Trimming cost V 4 bases and J 10 bases, with 11 bases left between them. The CDR3 is 12 residues long. The chain's CDR3 is CASSLRWGKLFF. CDR3 sequence (DNA): TGTGCCAGCAGCCTGCGCTGGGGAAAACTGTTTTTT.

V usage is TRBV7-9 and J usage is TRBJ1-1; perhaps TRBD1 as D (6 bases). There are 14 residues in the CDR3. Germline-derived CDR1 and CDR2 are SEHNR and FQNEAQ (reference sequence). Trimming shortened V by 2 bases and J by 4 bases, and 11 bases separated the two germline ends. In DNA form, the CDR3 reads TGTGCCAGCAGCTTAATAGGGGGGGCCACTGAAGCTTTCTTT. Translating it yields CASSLIGGATEAFF.